This passage covers 21 T cell receptor beta chains from one sample sequenced in a study of HIV-infected children after antiretroviral therapy interruption. The TCR library was built from RNA with a 3' RACE protocol and unique molecular identifiers. One entry per CDR3 protein results from TCRdb running MiXCR on the 3' RACE reads. The sample shows about 50,000 distinct CDR3 sequences, 4.3% of them seen only once. Treatment in this sample: PENTA 11 planned treatment interruption arm or continuous ART arm. The specimen was CD45RA+ CD4+ T cells from PBMCs, pooled from several time points, collected from a donor given antiretroviral therapy, either interrupted or continuous. As for subset: naive CD4+ CD45RA+ CD45RO- T cells. The receptor source for this set is a pool of human donors with HIV.

This clonotype occurred many times. The chain recombines TRBV6-1 with TRBJ1-3; D is undetermined. Germline assignment: CDR1 MNHNS and CDR2 SASEGT. This CDR3 region has 14 residues. V dropped 5 bases and J dropped 0 bases, with 8 bases sitting between them. The CDR3 sequence is CASSPASSGNTIYF. Here the CDR3 DNA reads TGTGCCAGCAGTCCAGCAAGCTCTGGAAACACCATATATTTT.

The rearrangement links TRBV6-5 to TRBJ1-2; 12 bases map to TRBD1. Germline CDR1 reads MNHEY; CDR2 reads SVGAGI. The V segment lost 4 bases and the J segment 10 bases; nucleotides outside the gene matches: 4. CDR3 length: 13 amino acids. The DNA of the CDR3 is TGTGCCAGCAGTTCACCGGGACAGGGGGCCTACACCTTC. This translates into CASSSPGQGAYTF.

This clonotype came up many times. V gene TRBV28 combines with J gene TRBJ1-5, with D uncertain. The length of the CDR3 is 13 residues. CDR1 is MDHEN, CDR2 SYDVKM, per germline. The V gene lost 4 bases and the J gene lost 0 bases, with 4 bases spanning the gap. The CDR3 DNA follows: TGTGCCAGCAGTTCCCTTAGCAATCAGCCCCAGCATTTT. Its protein product is CASSSLSNQPQHF. The complete variable domain, with remaining parts taken from reference TRBV28 and TRBJ1-5, reads DVKVTQSSRYLVKRTGEKVFLECVQDMDHENMFWYRQDPGLGLRLIYFSYDVKMKEKGDIPEGYSVSREKKERFSLILESASTNQTSMYLCASSSLSNQPQHFGDGTRLSIL.

Many counts were recorded for this clonotype. The chain is built from TRBV12-3 or TRBV12-4 and TRBJ1-5; D remains unclear. The length of the CDR3 is 13 residues. V was cut by 7 bases and J by 5 bases, with 12 bases left in between. The CDR3 sequence is CASNRGSYQPQHF. CDR3 sequence (DNA): TGTGCCAGCAATAGAGGCAGCTATCAGCCCCAGCATTTT.

This clonotype has ten or more counts. The chain combines TRBV28 with TRBJ2-2, with 8 bases lining up with TRBD1. The germline V gene encodes CDR1 MDHEN and CDR2 SYDVKM. The V gene end was trimmed by 4 bases and the J gene end by 4 bases; junction bases not matched to a gene: 8. The CDR3 consists of 16 residues. CDR3 protein: CASSSTGAVSTGELFF. CDR3 sequence (DNA): TGTGCCAGCAGTTCGACAGGGGCCGTATCCACCGGGGAGCTGTTTTTT.

This clonotype appeared a few times. The CDR3 protein is CSAREGRDAYNSPLHF. Here the CDR3 DNA reads TGCAGTGCTAGAGAGGGCAGGGACGCTTATAATTCACCCCTCCACTTT. This chain joins TRBV20-1 and TRBJ1-6; tentative D call: TRBD1 (5 bases). This CDR3 is built from 16 residues. Germline CDR1 DFQATT, CDR2 SNEGSKA (reference sequence). V was shortened by 0 bases and J by 4 bases, with 13 bases between the two germline ends.

This clonotype was detected only a few times. V usage is TRBV7-2 and J usage is TRBJ1-5, with a weak D call TRBD1 (6 bases). The germline V gene has CDR1 SGHTA and CDR2 FQGNSA. There are 15 residues in the CDR3. Trimming shortened V by 2 bases and J by 5 bases, and 13 bases separated the two germline ends. The DNA for the CDR3 is TGTGCCAGCAGCTTAAGCGTGTCAGGGGATCAGCCCCAGCATTTT. Translating it yields CASSLSVSGDQPQHF.

This clonotype was seen ten or more times. The chain has TRBV18 and TRBJ1-1; D is uncertain. Trimming pared 5 bases from V and 0 bases from J, leaving 13 bases between. The CDR3 length is 15 residues. The germline V gene has CDR1 KGHSH and CDR2 LQKENI. CDR3 coding DNA: TGTGCCAGCTCATTCGACCCGGCCATGAACACTGAAGCTTTCTTT. Its translation: CASSFDPAMNTEAFF. Combining the CDR3 with reference TRBV18 and TRBJ1-1 gives the whole variable domain NAGVMQNPRHLVRRRGQEARLRCSPMKGHSHVYWYRQLPEEGLKFMVYLQKENIIDESGMPKERFSAEFPKEGPSILRIQQVVRGDSAAYFCASSFDPAMNTEAFFGQGTRLTVV.

This clonotype has a count of ten or more. The gene calls are TRBV6-1 and TRBJ2-1, with no clear D. Trimming shortened V by 4 bases and J by 2 bases, and 18 bases separated the two germline ends. CDR3 size: 17 residues. Germline V gene lookup returns CDR1 MNHNS and CDR2 SASEGT. CDR3 region: CASSGRRPSFTYNEQFF. The CDR3 bases are TGTGCCAGCAGTGGTAGACGGCCCTCCTTCACCTACAATGAGCAGTTCTTC.

The rearrangement links TRBV29-1 to TRBJ2-1; TRBD2 aligns across 8 bases. The germline V gene encodes CDR1 SQVTM and CDR2 ANQGSEA. The J segment lost 0 bases and the V segment lost 4 bases, leaving 11 bases of the junction unmatched. The CDR3 is made up of 17 amino acids. CDR3: CSVGGSGGGSSYNEQFF. The CDR3 DNA reads TGCAGCGTTGGAGGGTCTGGCGGGGGGTCCTCCTACAATGAGCAGTTCTTC.

This clonotype was seen many times. J is TRBJ1-5 and V is TRBV6-1; D might be TRBD1 (5 bases). The CDR3 contains 15 residues. V was clipped by 7 bases and J by 0 bases, with 13 bases between them. Germline V gene sequence: CDR1 MNHNS, CDR2 SASEGT. CDR3 nucleotide sequence: TGTGCCAGCATCATGACAGCCCATAGCAATCAGCCCCAGCATTTT. Translated, it gives CASIMTAHSNQPQHF.

This clonotype was picked up many times. This chain links TRBV2 with TRBJ1-1; D is unresolved. V dropped 7 bases and J dropped 6 bases, with 15 bases sitting between them. Germline V gene lookup returns CDR1 SNHLY and CDR2 FYNNEI. The CDR3 totals 13 residues. The CDR3 spells CASKDYVFPEAFF. In nucleotides, the CDR3 is TGTGCCAGCAAGGACTACGTATTTCCTGAAGCTTTCTTT.

Many counts were recorded for this clonotype. This chain uses TRBV29-1 with TRBJ1-2; D is uncertain. The CDR3 spans 11 residues. Germline loops: CDR1 SQVTM, CDR2 ANQGSEA. The V end lost 7 bases, the J end lost 10 bases, and 16 bases lay between the germline ends. The CDR3 is CSGQREGDYTF. Here the CDR3 DNA reads TGCAGCGGGCAGCGGGAGGGCGACTACACCTTC.

Many counts were recorded for this clonotype. V and J are TRBV10-3 and TRBJ1-5; D ambiguous. CDR1 is ENHRY, CDR2 SYGVKD, per germline. The CDR3 loop spans 13 amino acids. V was pared by 8 bases and J by 3 bases, with 11 bases between. Written as DNA, the CDR3 is TGTGCCATCGGGATTCAGTCCAATCAGCCCCAGCATTTT. Translated: CAIGIQSNQPQHF.

The chain combines TRBV12-3 or TRBV12-4 with TRBJ1-5, with 7 bases lining up with TRBD1. The trim removed 5 bases at V and 6 bases at J, leaving 7 bases unmatched. There are 14 residues in the CDR3. The CDR3 DNA sequence: TGTGCCAGCAGTCCAACAGGGGCAGGTCAGCCCCAGCATTTT. This sequence encodes CASSPTGAGQPQHF.

This clonotype appeared many times. V usage is TRBV4-2 and J usage is TRBJ2-3; D tentatively fits TRBD1 or TRBD2 (6 bases each). The germline CDR1 and CDR2 sequences are LGHNA and YNFKEQ. The CDR3 loop spans 15 amino acids. Trimming removed 0 bases from V and 4 bases from J, with 11 bases in between. As DNA, the CDR3 is TGTGCCAGCAGCCAAGAAGAGGGGGGCCCAGATACGCAGTATTTT. It yields the protein CASSQEEGGPDTQYF.

This clonotype was seen repeatedly, ten times or more. This chain connects TRBV20-1 to TRBJ2-7, with D uncertain. The V gene lost 3 bases and the J gene lost 6 bases, with 12 bases spanning the gap. The CDR3 loop spans 12 amino acids. Per the germline V gene, CDR1 is DFQATT and CDR2 is SNEGSKA (reference sequence). The CDR3 coding sequence is TGCAGTGCTAGGACGGTCCCTGGCGAGCAGTACTTC. Protein: CSARTVPGEQYF.

This clonotype was seen a handful of times. The J gene is TRBJ1-2, the V gene TRBV19; a possible D gene is TRBD1 (6 bases). There are 13 residues in the CDR3. Trimming cost V 5 bases and J 4 bases, with 11 bases left between them. Germline V lookup: CDR1 LNHDA, CDR2 SQIVND (reference sequence). The CDR3 loop reads CASSLGGFYGYTF. DNA for the CDR3: TGTGCCAGTAGTCTGGGGGGCTTCTATGGCTACACCTTC. Full variable domain (rest looked up from reference TRBV19 and TRBJ1-2): DGGITQSPKYLFRKEGQNVTLSCEQNLNHDAMYWYRQDPGQGLRLIYYSQIVNDFQKGDIAEGYSVSREKKESFPLTVTSAQKNPTAFYLCASSLGGFYGYTFGSGTRLTVV.

This clonotype was picked up many times. The V gene is TRBV20-1, the J gene TRBJ2-7; 12 positions agree with TRBD2. The germline V gene encodes CDR1 DFQATT and CDR2 SNEGSKA (reference sequence). V was clipped by 6 bases and J by 6 bases; unmatched bases: 9. The CDR3 is made up of 14 amino acids. The CDR3: CSADASGGASEQYF. The CDR3 nucleotides read TGCAGTGCAGATGCTAGCGGGGGGGCCTCCGAGCAGTACTTC.

This clonotype appeared many times. The V call is TRBV15, the J call TRBJ1-1, with D tentatively TRBD1 (5 bases). Per germline, CDR1 LNHNV and CDR2 YYDKDF (reference sequence). The CDR3 extends over 20 amino acids. Trimming shortened V by 1 base and J by 1 base, and 25 bases separated the two germline ends. The CDR3 spells CATSRGRGAGLNRGNTEAFF. In DNA form, the CDR3 reads TGTGCCACCAGCAGAGGCCGAGGGGCAGGACTAAACAGAGGGAACACTGAAGCTTTCTTT.

This clonotype was detected ten times or more. The chain carries TRBV6-5 and TRBJ2-5, with D possibly called TRBD1 or TRBD2 (5 bases each). The V end was cut by 4 bases, the J end by 2 bases, with 8 bases between. The CDR3 consists of 13 residues. Germline V gene sequence: CDR1 MNHEY, CDR2 SVGAGI. CDR3 amino acids: CASSSEGQETQYF. In DNA, the CDR3 is TGTGCCAGCAGTTCCGAGGGGCAAGAGACCCAGTACTTC.